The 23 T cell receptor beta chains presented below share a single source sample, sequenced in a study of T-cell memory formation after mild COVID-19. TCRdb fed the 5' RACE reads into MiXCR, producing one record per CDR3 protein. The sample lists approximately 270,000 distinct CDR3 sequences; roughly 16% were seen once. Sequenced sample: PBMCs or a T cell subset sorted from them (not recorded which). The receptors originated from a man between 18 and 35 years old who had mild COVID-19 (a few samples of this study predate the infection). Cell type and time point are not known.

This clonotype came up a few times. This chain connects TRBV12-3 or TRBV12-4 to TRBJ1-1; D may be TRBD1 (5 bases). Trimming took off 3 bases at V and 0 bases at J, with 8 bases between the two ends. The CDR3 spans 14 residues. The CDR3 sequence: CASSFQTVNTEAFF. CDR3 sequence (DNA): TGTGCCAGCAGTTTCCAGACAGTGAACACTGAAGCTTTCTTT.

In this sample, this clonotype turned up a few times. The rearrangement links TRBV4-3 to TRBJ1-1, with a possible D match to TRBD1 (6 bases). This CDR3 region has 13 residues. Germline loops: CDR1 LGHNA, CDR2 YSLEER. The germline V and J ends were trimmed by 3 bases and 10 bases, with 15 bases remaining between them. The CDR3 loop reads CASSQRQAGGAFF. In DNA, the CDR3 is TGCGCCAGCAGCCAGAGACAGGCGGGAGGAGCTTTCTTT.

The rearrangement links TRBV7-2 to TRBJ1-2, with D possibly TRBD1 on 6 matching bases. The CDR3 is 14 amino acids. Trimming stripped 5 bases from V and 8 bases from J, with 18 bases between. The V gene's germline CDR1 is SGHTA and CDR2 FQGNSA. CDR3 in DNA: TGTGCCAGCAGCGAGAACAGGGTGGTGGGAGGCTACACCTTC. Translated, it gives CASSENRVVGGYTF.

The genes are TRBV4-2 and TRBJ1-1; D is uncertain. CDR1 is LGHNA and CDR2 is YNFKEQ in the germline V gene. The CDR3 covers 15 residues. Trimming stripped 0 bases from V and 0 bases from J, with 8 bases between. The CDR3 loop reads CASSQEESMNTEAFF. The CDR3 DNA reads TGTGCCAGCAGCCAAGAAGAGAGCATGAACACTGAAGCTTTCTTT.

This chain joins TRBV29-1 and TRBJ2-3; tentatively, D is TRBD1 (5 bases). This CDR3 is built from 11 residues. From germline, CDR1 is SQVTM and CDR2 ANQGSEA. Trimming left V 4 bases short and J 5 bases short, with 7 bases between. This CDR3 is CSVGGRDTQYF. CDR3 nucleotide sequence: TGCAGCGTTGGGGGCAGAGATACGCAGTATTTT.

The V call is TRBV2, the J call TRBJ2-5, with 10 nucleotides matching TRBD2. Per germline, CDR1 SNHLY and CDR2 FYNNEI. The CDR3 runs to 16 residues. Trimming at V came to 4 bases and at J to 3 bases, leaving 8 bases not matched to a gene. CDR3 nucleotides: TGTGCCAGCAGTGCATCTAGCGGGGGTCTCAAAGAGACCCAGTACTTC. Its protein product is CASSASSGGLKETQYF.

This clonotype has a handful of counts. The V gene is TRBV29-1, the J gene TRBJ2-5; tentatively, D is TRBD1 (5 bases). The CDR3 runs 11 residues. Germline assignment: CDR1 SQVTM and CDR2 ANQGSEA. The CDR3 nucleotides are TGCAGGGCAGTCAGGGATGAGACCCAGTACTTC. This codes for CRAVRDETQYF.

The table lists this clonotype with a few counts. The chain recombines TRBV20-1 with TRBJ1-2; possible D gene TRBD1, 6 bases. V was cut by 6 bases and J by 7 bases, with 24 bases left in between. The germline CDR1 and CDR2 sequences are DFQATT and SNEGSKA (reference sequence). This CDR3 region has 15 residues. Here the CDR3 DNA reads TGCAGTGCCCTTTCGAAGGGCAGGGGTCGAGCTGGCTACACCTTC. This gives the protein CSALSKGRGRAGYTF.

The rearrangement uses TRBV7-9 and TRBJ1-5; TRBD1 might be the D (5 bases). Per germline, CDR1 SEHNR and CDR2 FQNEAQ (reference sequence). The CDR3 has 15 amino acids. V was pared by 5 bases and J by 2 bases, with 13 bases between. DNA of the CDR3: TGTGCCAGCAGCGCGGGACTGGAACGCAATCAGCCCCAGCATTTT. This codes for CASSAGLERNQPQHF.

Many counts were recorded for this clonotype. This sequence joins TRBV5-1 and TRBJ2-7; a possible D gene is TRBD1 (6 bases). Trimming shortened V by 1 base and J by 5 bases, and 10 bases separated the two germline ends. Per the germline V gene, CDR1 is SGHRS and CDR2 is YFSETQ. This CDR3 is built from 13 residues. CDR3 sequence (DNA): TGCGCCAGCAGCTTGACAGGGCGGGACGAGCAGTACGTC. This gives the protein CASSLTGRDEQYV.

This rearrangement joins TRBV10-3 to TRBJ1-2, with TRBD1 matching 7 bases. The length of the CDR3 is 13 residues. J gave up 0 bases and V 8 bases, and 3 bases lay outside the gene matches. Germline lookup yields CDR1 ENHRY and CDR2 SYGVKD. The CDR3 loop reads CAIWGTANYGYTF. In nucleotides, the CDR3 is TGTGCCATCTGGGGGACAGCTAACTATGGCTACACCTTC.

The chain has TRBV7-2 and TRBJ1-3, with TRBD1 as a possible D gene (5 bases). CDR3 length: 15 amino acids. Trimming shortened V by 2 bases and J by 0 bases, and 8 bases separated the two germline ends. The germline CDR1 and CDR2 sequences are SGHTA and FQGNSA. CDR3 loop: CASSLRGGSGNTIYF. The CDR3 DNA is TGTGCCAGCAGCTTACGCGGGGGCTCTGGAAACACCATATATTTT.

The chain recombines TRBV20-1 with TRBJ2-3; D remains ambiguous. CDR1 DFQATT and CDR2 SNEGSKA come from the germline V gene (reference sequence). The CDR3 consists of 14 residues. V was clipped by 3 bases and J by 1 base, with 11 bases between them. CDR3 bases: TGCAGTGCTAGTTTGCCGGCAGGCACAGATACGCAGTATTTT. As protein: CSASLPAGTDTQYF.

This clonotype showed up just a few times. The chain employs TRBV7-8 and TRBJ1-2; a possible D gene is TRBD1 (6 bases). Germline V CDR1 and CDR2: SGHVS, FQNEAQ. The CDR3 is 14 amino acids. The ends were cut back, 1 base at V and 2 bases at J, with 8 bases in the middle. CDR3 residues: CASSLVGANYGYTF. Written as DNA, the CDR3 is TGTGCCAGCAGCTTAGTGGGGGCGAACTATGGCTACACCTTC.

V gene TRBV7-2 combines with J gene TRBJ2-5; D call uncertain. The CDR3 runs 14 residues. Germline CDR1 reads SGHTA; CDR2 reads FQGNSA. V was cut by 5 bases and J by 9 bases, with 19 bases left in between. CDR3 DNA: TGTGCCAGCAGCCCGACTCCCCTTCGAAAGGCCCAGTACTTC. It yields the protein CASSPTPLRKAQYF.

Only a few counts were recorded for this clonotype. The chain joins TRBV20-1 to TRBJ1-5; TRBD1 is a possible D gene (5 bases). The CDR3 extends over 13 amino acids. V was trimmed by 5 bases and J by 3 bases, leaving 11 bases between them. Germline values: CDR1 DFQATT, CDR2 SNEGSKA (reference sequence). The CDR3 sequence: CSAGRDFNQPQHF. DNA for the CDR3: TGCAGTGCTGGCAGGGATTTCAATCAGCCCCAGCATTTT.

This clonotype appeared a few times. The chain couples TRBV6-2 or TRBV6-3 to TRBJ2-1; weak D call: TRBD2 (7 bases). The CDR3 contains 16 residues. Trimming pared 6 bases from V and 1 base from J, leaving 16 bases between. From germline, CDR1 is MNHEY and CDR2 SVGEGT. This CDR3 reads CASRHAGAGSYNEQFF. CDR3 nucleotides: TGTGCCAGCAGACACGCGGGGGCGGGATCCTACAATGAGCAGTTCTTC.

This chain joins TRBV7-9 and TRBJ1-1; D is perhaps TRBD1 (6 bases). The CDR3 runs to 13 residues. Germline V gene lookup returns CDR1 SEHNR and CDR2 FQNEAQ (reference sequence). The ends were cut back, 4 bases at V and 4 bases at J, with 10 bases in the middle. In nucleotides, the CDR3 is TGTGCCAGCAGCTATGGGGGGCCCACTGAAGCTTTCTTT. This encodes CASSYGGPTEAFF.

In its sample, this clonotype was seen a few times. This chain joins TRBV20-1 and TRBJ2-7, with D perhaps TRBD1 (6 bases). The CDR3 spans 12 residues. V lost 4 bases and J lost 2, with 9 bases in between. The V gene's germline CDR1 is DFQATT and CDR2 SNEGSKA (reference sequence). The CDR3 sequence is CSAMTGAYEQYF. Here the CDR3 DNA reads TGCAGTGCTATGACAGGCGCCTACGAGCAGTACTTC.

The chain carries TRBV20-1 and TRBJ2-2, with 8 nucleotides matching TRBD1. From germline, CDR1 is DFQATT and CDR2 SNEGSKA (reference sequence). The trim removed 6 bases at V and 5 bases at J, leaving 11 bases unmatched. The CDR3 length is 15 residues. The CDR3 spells CSARRTGTWTGELFF. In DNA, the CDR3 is TGCAGTGCCAGGAGGACAGGGACATGGACCGGGGAGCTGTTTTTT.

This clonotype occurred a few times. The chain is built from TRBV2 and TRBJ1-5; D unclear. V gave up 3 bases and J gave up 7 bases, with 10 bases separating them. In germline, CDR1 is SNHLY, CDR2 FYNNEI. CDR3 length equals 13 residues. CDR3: CASSEGNGQPQHF. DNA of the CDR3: TGTGCCAGCAGTGAGGGGAACGGGCAGCCCCAGCATTTT. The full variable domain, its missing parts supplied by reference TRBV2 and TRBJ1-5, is EPEVTQTPSHQVTQMGQEVILRCVPISNHLYFYWYRQILGQKVEFLVSFYNNEISEKSEIFDDQFSVERPDGSNFTLKIRSTKLEDSAMYFCASSEGNGQPQHFGDGTRLSIL.

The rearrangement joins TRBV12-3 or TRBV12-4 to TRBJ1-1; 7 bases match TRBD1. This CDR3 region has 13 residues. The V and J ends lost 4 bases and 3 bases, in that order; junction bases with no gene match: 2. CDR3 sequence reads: CASSWDRDTEAFF. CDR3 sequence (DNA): TGTGCCAGCAGTTGGGACAGAGACACTGAAGCTTTCTTT.

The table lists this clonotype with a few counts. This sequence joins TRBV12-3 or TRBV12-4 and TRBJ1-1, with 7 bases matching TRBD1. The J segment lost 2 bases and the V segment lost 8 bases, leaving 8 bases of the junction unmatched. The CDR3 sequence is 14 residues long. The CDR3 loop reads CASVLTGANTEAFF. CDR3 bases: TGTGCCAGCGTACTAACAGGGGCTAACACTGAAGCTTTCTTT.